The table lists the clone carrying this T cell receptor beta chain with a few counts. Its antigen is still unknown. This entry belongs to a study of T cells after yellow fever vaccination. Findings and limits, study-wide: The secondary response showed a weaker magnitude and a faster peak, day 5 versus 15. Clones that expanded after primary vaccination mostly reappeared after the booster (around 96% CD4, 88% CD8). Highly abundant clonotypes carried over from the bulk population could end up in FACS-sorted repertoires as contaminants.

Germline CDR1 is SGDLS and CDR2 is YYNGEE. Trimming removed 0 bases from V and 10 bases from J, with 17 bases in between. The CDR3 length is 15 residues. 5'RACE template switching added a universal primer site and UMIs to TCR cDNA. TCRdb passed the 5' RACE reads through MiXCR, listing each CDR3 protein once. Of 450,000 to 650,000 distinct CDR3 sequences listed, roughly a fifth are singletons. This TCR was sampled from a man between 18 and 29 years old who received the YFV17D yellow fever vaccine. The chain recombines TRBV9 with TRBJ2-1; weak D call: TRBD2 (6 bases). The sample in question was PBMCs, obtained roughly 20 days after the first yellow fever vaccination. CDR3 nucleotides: TGTGCCAGCAGCGTAGGTCAGCCGGGACTTGGGGAGCAGTTCTTC. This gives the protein CASSVGQPGLGEQFF.